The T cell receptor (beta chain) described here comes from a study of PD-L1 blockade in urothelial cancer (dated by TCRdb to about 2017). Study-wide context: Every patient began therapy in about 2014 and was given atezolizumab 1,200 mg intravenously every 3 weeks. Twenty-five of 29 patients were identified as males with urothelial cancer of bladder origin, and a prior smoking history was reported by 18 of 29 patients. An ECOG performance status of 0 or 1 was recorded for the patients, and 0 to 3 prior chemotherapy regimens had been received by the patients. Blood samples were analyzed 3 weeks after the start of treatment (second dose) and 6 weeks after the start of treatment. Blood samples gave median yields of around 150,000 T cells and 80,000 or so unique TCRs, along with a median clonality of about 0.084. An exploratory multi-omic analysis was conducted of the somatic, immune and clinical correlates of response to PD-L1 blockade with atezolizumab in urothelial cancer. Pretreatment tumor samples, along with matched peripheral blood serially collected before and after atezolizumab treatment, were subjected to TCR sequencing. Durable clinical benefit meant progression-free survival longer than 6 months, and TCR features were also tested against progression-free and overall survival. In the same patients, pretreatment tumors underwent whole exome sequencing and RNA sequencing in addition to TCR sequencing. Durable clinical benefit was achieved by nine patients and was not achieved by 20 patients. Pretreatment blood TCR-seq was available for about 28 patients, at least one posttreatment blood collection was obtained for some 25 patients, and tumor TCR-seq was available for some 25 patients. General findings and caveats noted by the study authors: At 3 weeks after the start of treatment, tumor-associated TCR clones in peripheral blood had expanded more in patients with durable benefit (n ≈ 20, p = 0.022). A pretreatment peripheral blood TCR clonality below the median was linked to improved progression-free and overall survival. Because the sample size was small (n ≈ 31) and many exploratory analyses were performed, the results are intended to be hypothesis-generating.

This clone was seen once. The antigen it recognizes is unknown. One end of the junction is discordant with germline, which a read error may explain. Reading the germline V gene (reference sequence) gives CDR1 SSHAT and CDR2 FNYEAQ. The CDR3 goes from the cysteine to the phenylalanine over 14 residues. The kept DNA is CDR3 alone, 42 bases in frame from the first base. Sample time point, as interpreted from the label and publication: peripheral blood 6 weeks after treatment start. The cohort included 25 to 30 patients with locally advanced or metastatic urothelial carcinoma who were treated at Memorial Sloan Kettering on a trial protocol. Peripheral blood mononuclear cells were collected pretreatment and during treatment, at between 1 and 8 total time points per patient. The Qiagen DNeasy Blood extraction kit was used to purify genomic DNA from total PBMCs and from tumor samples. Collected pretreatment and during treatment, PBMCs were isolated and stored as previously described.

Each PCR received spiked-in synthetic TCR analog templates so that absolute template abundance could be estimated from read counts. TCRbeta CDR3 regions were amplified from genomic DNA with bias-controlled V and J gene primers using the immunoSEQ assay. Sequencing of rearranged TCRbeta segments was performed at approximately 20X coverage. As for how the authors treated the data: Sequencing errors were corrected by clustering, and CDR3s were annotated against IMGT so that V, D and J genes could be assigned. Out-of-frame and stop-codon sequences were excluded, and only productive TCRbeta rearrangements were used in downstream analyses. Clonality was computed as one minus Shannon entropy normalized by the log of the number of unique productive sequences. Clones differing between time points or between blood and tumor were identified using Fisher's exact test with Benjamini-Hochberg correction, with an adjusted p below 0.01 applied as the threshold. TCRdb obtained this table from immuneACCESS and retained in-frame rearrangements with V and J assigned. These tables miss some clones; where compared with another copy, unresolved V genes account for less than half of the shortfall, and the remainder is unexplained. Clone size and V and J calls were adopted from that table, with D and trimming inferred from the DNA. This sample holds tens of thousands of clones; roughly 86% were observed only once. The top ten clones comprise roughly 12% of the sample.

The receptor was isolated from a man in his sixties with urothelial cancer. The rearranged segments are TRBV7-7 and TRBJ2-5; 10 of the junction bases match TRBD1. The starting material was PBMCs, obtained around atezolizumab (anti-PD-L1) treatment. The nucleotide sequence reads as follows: TGTGCTAGCAGCATCGACAGGGGGCCAGAGACCCAGTACTTC. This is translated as CASSIDRGPETQYF. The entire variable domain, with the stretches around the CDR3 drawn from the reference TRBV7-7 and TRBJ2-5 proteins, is GAGVSQSPRYKVTKRGQDVTLRCDPISSHATLYWYQQALGQGPEFLTYFNYEAQPDKSGLPSDRFSAERPEGSISTLTIQRTEQRDSAMYRCASSIDRGPETQYFGPGTRLLVL.